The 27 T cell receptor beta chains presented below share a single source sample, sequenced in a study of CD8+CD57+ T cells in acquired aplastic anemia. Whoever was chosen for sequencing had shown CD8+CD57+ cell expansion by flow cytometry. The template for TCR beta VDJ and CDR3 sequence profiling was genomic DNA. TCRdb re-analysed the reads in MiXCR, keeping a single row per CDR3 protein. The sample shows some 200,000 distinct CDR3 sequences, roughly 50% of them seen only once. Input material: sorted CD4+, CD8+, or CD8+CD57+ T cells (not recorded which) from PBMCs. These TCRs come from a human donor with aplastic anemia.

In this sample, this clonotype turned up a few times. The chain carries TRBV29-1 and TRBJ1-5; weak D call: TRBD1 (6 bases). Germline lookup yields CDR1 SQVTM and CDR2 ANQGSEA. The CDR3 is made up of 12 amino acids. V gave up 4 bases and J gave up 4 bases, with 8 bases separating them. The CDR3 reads CSVAGVNQPQHF. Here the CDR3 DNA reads TGCAGCGTTGCAGGGGTTAATCAGCCCCAGCATTTT.

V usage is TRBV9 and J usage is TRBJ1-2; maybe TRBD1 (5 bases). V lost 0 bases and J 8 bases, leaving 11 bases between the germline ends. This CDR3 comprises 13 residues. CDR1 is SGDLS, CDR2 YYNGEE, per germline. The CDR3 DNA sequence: TGTGCCAGCAGCGTAGAGGCGAGGGGAGGCTACACCTTC. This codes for CASSVEARGGYTF.

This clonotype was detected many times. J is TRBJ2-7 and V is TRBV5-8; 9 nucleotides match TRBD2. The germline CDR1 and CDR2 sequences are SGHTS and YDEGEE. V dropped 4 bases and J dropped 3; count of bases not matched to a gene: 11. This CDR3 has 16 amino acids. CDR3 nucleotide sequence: TGTGCCAGCAGCGCGGGATTGGTGACTAGCGGCTACGAGCAGTACTTC. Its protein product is CASSAGLVTSGYEQYF.

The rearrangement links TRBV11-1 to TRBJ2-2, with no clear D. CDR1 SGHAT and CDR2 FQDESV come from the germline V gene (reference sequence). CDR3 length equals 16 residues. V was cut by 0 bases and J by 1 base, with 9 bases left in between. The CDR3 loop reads CASSLAQARNTGELFF. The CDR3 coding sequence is TGTGCCAGCAGCTTAGCGCAGGCAAGGAACACCGGGGAGCTGTTTTTT.

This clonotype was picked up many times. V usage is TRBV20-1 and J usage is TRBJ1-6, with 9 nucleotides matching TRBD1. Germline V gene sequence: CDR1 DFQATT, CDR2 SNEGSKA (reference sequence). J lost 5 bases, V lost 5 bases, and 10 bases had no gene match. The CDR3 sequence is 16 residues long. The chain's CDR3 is CSAGLGTGRNNSPLHF. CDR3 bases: TGCAGTGCTGGGTTAGGGACAGGGCGGAATAATTCACCCCTCCACTTT.

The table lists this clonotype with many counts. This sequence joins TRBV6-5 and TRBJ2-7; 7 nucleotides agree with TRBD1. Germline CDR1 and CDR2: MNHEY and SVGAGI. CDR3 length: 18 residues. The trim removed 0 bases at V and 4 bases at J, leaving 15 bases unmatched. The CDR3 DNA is TGTGCCAGCAGTTACTCCCGCTCCGGAAACAGGGGACGATACGAGCAGTACTTC. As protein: CASSYSRSGNRGRYEQYF.

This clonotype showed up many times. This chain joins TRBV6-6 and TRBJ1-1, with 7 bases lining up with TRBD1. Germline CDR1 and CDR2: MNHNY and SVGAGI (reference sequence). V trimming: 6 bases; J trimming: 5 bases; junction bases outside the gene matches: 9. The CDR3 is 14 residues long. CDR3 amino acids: CASRHDRVVTEAFF. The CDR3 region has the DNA TGTGCCAGCAGACACGACAGGGTGGTGACTGAAGCTTTCTTT.

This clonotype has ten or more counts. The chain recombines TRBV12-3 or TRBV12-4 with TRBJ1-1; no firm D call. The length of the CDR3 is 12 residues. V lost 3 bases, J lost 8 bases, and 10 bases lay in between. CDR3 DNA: TGTGCCAGCAGTTTTGATTACGCCGAAGCTTTCTTT. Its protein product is CASSFDYAEAFF.

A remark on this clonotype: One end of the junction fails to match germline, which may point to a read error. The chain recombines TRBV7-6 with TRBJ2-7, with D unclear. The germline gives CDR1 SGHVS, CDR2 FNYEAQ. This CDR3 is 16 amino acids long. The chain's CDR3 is CASSLAGPSRSYEQYF. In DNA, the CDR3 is TGCGCCAGCAGCTTGGCCGGCCCCAGCCGGTCCTACGAGCAGTACTTC.

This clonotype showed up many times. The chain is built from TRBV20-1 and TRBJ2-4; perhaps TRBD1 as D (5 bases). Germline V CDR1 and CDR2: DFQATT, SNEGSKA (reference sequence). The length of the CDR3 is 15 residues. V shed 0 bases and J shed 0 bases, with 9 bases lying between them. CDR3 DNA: TGCAGTGCTAGAGATCCAGGGCAAGCCAAAAACATTCAGTACTTC. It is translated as CSARDPGQAKNIQYF.

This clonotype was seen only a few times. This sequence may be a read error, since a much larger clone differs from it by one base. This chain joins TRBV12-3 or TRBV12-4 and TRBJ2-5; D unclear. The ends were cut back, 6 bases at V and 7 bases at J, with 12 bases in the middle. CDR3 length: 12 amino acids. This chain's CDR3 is CASSPWVGTQYF. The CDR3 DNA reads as TGTGCCAGCAGCCCATGGGTAGGGACCCAGTACTTC.

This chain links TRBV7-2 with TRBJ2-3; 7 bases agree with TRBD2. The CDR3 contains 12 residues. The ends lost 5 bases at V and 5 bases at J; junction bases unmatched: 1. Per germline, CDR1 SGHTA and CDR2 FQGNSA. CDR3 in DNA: TGTGCCAGCAGCCCTAGCGGAGATACGCAGTATTTT. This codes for CASSPSGDTQYF.

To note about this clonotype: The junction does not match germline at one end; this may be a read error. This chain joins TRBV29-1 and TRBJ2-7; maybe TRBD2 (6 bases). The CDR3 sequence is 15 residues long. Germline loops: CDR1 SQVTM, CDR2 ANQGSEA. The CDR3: CSVGSVGRRTYERYF. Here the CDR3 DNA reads TGCAGCGTTGGATCTGTAGGGAGGAGAACCTACGAGCGGTACTTC.

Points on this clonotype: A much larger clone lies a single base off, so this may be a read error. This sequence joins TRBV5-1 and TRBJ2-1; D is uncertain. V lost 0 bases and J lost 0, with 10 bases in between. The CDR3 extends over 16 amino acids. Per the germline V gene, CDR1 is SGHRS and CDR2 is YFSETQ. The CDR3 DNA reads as TGCGCCAGCAGCTTGGGGCCATGGCTCTCCTACAATGAGCAGTTCTTC. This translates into CASSLGPWLSYNEQFF.

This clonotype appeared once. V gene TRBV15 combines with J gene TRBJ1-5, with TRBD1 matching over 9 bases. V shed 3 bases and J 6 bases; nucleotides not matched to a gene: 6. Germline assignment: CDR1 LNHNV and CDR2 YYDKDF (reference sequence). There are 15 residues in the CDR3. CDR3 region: CATSRDRGEFQPQHF. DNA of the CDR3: TGTGCCACCAGCAGGGACAGGGGAGAATTTCAGCCCCAGCATTTT.

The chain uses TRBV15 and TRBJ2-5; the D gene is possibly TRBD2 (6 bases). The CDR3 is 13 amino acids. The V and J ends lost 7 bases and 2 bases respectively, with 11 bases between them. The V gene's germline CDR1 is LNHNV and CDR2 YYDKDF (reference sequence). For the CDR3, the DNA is TGTGCCACCACCGCGGGGACGCAAGAGACCCAGTACTTC. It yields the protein CATTAGTQETQYF.

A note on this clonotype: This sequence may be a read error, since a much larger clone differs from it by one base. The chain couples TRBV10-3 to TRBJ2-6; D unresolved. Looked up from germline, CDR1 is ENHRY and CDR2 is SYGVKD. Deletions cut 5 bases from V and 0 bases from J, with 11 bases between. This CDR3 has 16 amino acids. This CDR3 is CAISYSSSSGANVLTF. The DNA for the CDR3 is TGTGCCATCAGTTACTCAAGCAGCTCTGGGGCCAACGTCCTGACTTTC.

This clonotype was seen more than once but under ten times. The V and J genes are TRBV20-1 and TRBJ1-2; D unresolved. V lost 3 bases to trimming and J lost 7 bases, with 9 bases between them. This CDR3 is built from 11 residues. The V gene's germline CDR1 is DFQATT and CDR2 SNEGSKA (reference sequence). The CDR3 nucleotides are TGCAGTGCTAGCGGCAGGACTGGCTACACCTTC. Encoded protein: CSASGRTGYTF.

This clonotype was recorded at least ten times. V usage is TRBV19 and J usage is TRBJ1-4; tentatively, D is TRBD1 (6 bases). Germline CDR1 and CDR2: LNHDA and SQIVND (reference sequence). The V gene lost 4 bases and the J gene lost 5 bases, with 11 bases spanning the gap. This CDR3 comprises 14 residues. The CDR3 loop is CASSRTEKNEKLFF. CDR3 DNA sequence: TGTGCCAGTAGTAGGACAGAAAAGAATGAAAAACTGTTTTTT.

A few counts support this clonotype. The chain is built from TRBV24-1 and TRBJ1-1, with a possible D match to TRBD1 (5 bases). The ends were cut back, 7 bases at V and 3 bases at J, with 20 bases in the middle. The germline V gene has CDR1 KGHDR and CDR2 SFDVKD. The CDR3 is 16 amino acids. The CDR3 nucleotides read TGTGCCACCAGGGAGGGGTTTTCAGTGACTGACACTGAAGCTTTCTTT. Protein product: CATREGFSVTDTEAFF.

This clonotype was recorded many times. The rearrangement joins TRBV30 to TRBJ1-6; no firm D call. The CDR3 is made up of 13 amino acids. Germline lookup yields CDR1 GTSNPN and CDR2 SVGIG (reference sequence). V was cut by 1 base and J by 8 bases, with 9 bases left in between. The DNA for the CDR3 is TGTGCCTGGAGTGGAGGGCTCGATTCACCCCTCCACTTT. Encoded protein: CAWSGGLDSPLHF.

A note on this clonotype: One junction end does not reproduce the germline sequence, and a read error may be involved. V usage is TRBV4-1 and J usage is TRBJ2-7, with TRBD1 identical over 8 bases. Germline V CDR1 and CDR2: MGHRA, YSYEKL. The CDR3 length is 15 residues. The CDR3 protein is CVSSQGTGGSYEQYF. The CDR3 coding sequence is TGCGTCAGCAGCCAAGGTACAGGGGGCTCCTACGAGCAGTACTTC.

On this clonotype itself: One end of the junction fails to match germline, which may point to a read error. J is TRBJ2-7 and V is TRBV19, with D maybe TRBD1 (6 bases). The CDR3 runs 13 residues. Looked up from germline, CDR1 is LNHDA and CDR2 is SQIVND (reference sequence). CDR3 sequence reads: CAGKTGHPYEQYF. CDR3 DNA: TGCGCCGGCAAGACAGGTCACCCCTACGAGCAGTACTTC.

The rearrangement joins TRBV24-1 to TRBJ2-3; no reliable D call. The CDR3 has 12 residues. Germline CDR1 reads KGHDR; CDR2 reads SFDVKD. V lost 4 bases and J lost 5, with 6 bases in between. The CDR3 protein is CATSEVEDTQYF. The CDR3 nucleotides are TGTGCCACCAGTGAGGTTGAAGATACGCAGTATTTT.

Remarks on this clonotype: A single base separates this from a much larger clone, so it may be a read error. The CDR3 DNA sequence: TGCGCCAGCAGCTTGGCCGGACAGAACACTGAAGCTTTCTTT. Translating gives CASSLAGQNTEAFF. The J gene is TRBJ1-1, the V gene TRBV5-1; D perhaps matches TRBD1 (5 bases). This CDR3 has 14 residues. Trimming took off 0 bases at V and 1 base at J, with 7 bases between the two ends. Looked up from germline, CDR1 is SGHRS and CDR2 is YFSETQ. The whole variable domain, filled in from reference TRBV5-1 and TRBJ1-1, reads KAGVTQTPRYLIKTRGQQVTLSCSPISGHRSVSWYQQTPGQGLQFLFEYFSETQRNKGNFPGRFSGRQFSNSRSEMNVSTLELGDSALYLCASSLAGQNTEAFFGQGTRLTVV.

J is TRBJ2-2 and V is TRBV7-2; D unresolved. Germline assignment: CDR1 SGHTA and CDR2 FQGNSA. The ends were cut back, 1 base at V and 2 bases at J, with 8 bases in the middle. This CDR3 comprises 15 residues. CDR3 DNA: TGTGCCAGCAGCTTAGACACTGGAAACACCGGGGAGCTGTTTTTT. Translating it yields CASSLDTGNTGELFF.

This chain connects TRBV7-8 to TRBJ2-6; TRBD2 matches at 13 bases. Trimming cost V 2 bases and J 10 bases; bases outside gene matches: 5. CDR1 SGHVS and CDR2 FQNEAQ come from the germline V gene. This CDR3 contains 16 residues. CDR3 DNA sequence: TGTGCCAGCAGCTTACGGGCACTAGCGGGGGGGAACGTCCTGACTTTC. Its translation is CASSLRALAGGNVLTF.